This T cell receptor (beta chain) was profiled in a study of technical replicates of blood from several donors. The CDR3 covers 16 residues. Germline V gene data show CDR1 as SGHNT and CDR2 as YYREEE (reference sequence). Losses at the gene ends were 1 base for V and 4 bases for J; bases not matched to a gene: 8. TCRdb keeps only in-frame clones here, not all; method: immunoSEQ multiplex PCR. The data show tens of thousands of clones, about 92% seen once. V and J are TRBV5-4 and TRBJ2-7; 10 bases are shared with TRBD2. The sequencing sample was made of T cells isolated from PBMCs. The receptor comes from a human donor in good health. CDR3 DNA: TGTGCCAGCAGCTTGTCTAGCGGGAGCCTGGTATACGAGCAGTACTTC. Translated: CASSLSSGSLVYEQYF.